These 22 T cell receptor beta chains came from one sample sequenced in a study of tumor and adjacent non-tumor tissue in lung cancer. The template was RNA from unsorted bulk tissue. Three rounds of nested PCR, following a modified ARM-PCR protocol, produced the TCRbeta library. TCRdb reprocessed the multiplex PCR reads via MiXCR and lists one record per CDR3 protein. The table lists roughly 200,000 distinct CDR3 sequences, roughly 70% of them singletons. Sequencing was performed on lung tumor tissue. These receptors all stem from a man aged 55 to 70 with non-small cell lung cancer.

Worth noting for this clonotype: Relative to the germline gene, one junction end is altered; a read error may explain this. V gene TRBV20-1 combines with J gene TRBJ2-7, with 8 bases matching TRBD2. The CDR3 totals 15 residues. Germline V gene data show CDR1 as DFQATT and CDR2 as SNEGSKA (reference sequence). This chain's CDR3 is CSAAPIAGSPYEQYF. CDR3 sequence (DNA): TGCAGTGCGGCGCCGATAGCGGGAAGCCCCTACGAGCAATACTTC.

This clonotype came up many times. A junction boundary mismatches the germline segment, possibly from a read error. J is TRBJ2-3 and V is TRBV20-1; D may be TRBD1 (6 bases). From germline, CDR1 is DFQATT and CDR2 SNEGSKA (reference sequence). The CDR3 contains 15 residues. CDR3 residues: CSARGGKGRTDTQYF. The CDR3 nucleotides read TGCAGTGCCAGAGGGGGAAAGGGAAGGACAGATACGCAGTATTTT.

J is TRBJ2-1 and V is TRBV20-1; D not certain. CDR3 length: 14 amino acids. Germline assignment: CDR1 DFQATT and CDR2 SNEGSKA (reference sequence). V dropped 6 bases and J dropped 2 bases, with 14 bases sitting between them. Written as DNA, the CDR3 is TGCAGTGCCAGTGGCGGTCGAGCCTACAATGAGCAGTTCTTC. It codes for CSASGGRAYNEQFF.

Regarding this clonotype: It is likely a read error, because the conserved phenylalanine at the end of the CDR3 is missing. The chain combines TRBV11-2 with TRBJ2-1; D remains ambiguous. Trimming took 5 bases from V and 6 from J, leaving 14 bases between them. In germline, CDR1 is SGHAT, CDR2 FQNNGV. The CDR3 totals 14 residues. As DNA, the CDR3 is TGTGCCAGCAGCCGACCTAAGGGCTGCAATGAGCAGTTCTTA. It specifies CASSRPKGCNEQFL.

This clonotype was seen at least ten times. The chain carries TRBV12-3 or TRBV12-4 and TRBJ2-1; 7 bases match TRBD2. Trimming took 8 bases from V and 5 from J; bases not matched to a gene: 6. The CDR3 is made up of 13 amino acids. The CDR3 nucleotides are TGTGCCAGCCGCGGGACTACGCACAATGAGCAGTTCTTC. Amino acid sequence: CASRGTTHNEQFF.

The chain combines TRBV7-9 with TRBJ2-7; either TRBD1 or TRBD2 may fit D (7 bases each). The germline gives CDR1 SEHNR, CDR2 FQNEAQ (reference sequence). The V gene lost 5 bases and the J gene lost 4 bases, with 18 bases spanning the gap. The CDR3 sequence is 15 residues long. DNA of the CDR3: TGTGCCAGCAGCACTAGACAGGGAGGGTCGTACGAGCAGTACTTC. This sequence encodes CASSTRQGGSYEQYF.

Comments on this clonotype: The junction shows a germline mismatch at one end, possibly a read error. The chain recombines TRBV11-1 with TRBJ2-7; D perhaps matches TRBD2 (5 bases). The CDR3 is 14 amino acids. Germline V lookup: CDR1 SGHAT, CDR2 FQDESV (reference sequence). The chain's CDR3 is CATSFRIYEGVQYF. The CDR3 nucleotides read TGTGCCACCAGCTTTAGAATCTACGAGGGTGTGCAGTACTTC. The entire variable domain, with the rest obtained from reference TRBV11-1 and TRBJ2-7, is as follows: EAEVAQSPRYKITEKSQAVAFWCDPISGHATLYWYRQILGQGPELLVQFQDESVVDDSQLPKDRFSAERLKGVDSTLKIQPAELGDSAMYLCATSFRIYEGVQYFGPGTRLTVT.

Concerning this clonotype: The CDR3 does not close with the conserved phenylalanine or tryptophan, likely indicating a read error. The chain links TRBV20-1 to TRBJ2-3; 13 nucleotides line up with TRBD2. Germline assignment: CDR1 DFQATT and CDR2 SNEGSKA (reference sequence). The CDR3 loop spans 16 amino acids. The CDR3 DNA reads TGCAATGCGATAGGGACTAGCGGGGAAGACACATATACGCAGTATTTA. It specifies CNAIGTSGEDTYTQYL.

As to this clonotype: This may stem from a read error, because a much larger clone lies one nucleotide away. The J gene is TRBJ2-1, the V gene TRBV20-1; D unclear. The CDR3 is 14 amino acids. Germline V lookup: CDR1 DFQATT, CDR2 SNEGSKA (reference sequence). The CDR3 DNA is TGCAGTGCTAGAGATAGAAATCCTGCCGCTGAGCAGCTCTTC. Translating gives CSARDRNPAAEQLF.

CDR3 sequence (DNA): TGTGCCAGCGGCAATGGGGAGGTCACTCGCTACGAGCAGTTCTTC. This codes for CASGNGEVTRYEQFF. The J gene is TRBJ2-7, the V gene TRBV6-5, with D possibly being TRBD2 (6 bases). With the DNA end fitting TRBJ2-1 better, the J assignment may be wrong. CDR1 and CDR2 from the germline V gene are MNHEY and SVGAGI. This CDR3 has 15 amino acids.

There are many counts of this clonotype. The chain combines TRBV20-1 with TRBJ2-7; 8 nucleotides match TRBD2. The length of the CDR3 is 12 residues. Germline assignment: CDR1 DFQATT and CDR2 SNEGSKA (reference sequence). After removal of 3 bases from V and 4 bases from J, the junction contained 2 bases not matched to a gene. Here the CDR3 reads CSASGGEYEQYF. The CDR3, as DNA: TGCAGTGCTAGCGGGGGGGAATACGAGCAGTACTTC.

Regarding this clonotype: The junction departs from the called germline gene at one end, perhaps through a read error. The chain combines TRBV20-1 with TRBJ2-2; 7 bases are shared with TRBD2. The CDR3 spans 17 residues. In germline, CDR1 is DFQATT, CDR2 SNEGSKA (reference sequence). The CDR3 coding sequence is TGCAGTGTTAGAAACCATCGGGAGGCCGCGAAAACCGGGGAGCTGTTTTTT. It specifies CSVRNHREAAKTGELFF.

This clonotype appeared a few times. The gene calls are TRBV20-1 and TRBJ1-5; perhaps TRBD1 as D (6 bases). Germline V gives CDR1 DFQATT, CDR2 SNEGSKA (reference sequence). Trimming stripped 0 bases from V and 6 bases from J, with 15 bases between. The CDR3 extends over 15 amino acids. As DNA, the CDR3 is TGCAGTGCTAGAGATTATCACAGGGAGAGTCAGCCCCAGCATTTT. Translation: CSARDYHRESQPQHF.

Notes on this clonotype: One junction end does not reproduce the germline sequence, and a read error may be involved. V usage is TRBV7-9 and J usage is TRBJ2-3; D may correspond to TRBD1 or TRBD2 (5 bases each). The CDR3 loop spans 12 amino acids. Germline V lookup: CDR1 SEHNR, CDR2 FQNEAQ (reference sequence). DNA for the CDR3: TGTGCCAGAAGCCGGGGCCCCGATACGCGGAAATTT. It specifies CARSRGPDTRKF.

This clonotype was counted many times. This rearrangement joins TRBV11-3 to TRBJ2-3, with D unclear. The CDR3 runs to 12 residues. Trimming pared 6 bases from V and 6 bases from J, leaving 10 bases between. Looked up from germline, CDR1 is SGHNT and CDR2 is YENEEA. The CDR3 sequence: CASSRTPDTQYF. In DNA, the CDR3 is TGTGCCAGCAGTCGGACCCCGGATACGCAGTATTTT.

The chain carries TRBV29-1 and TRBJ2-5, with D possibly called TRBD1 or TRBD2 (6 bases each). Germline loops: CDR1 SQVTM, CDR2 ANQGSEA. Trimming took off 4 bases at V and 5 bases at J, with 11 bases between the two ends. The CDR3 length is 12 residues. The CDR3 reads CSVGRGVETQYF. In nucleotides, the CDR3 is TGCAGCGTTGGTAGGGGGGTTGAGACCCAGTACTTC.

By sample share, this clonotype is medium-sized. The chain uses TRBV11-2 and TRBJ2-2; D is perhaps TRBD1 (6 bases). The CDR3 totals 16 residues. CDR1 SGHAT and CDR2 FQNNGV come from the germline V gene. Trimming took 3 bases from V and 1 from J, leaving 12 bases between them. DNA of the CDR3: TGTGCCAGCAGCTTTAAACAGGGCATGAACACCGGGGAGCTGTTTTTT. It is translated as CASSFKQGMNTGELFF.

In the case of this clonotype: An end of the junction differs from the germline gene, which may be a read error. The CDR3 region has the DNA TGTGGCAGCACCCCCGTTAGCACAGACACACAGTATTTT. Its protein is CGSTPVSTDTQYF. The V gene is TRBV12-3 or TRBV12-4, the J gene TRBJ2-3, with D hard to call. The CDR3 consists of 13 residues.

Only one count was recorded for this clonotype. The genes are TRBV6-6 and TRBJ2-1; D is possibly TRBD2 (5 bases). CDR3 length: 13 residues. V lost 5 bases and J lost 0, with 5 bases in between. Germline CDR1 is MNHNY and CDR2 is SVGAGI (reference sequence). The CDR3 spells CASSRDSYNEQFF. DNA of the CDR3: TGTGCCAGCAGTCGGGACTCCTACAATGAGCAGTTCTTC.

The CDR3 DNA follows: TGTGCCAGCAGCTTAGATGGGGACAGGGTGAGCATTGAAGCTTTCTTT. Its protein product is CASSLDGDRVSIEAFF. V usage is TRBV11-3 and J usage is TRBJ1-1, with 9 bases identical to TRBD1. This CDR3 spans 16 amino acids. The V gene's germline CDR1 is SGHNT and CDR2 YENEEA. V was pared by 0 bases and J by 7 bases, with 9 bases of the junction left unmatched.

V usage is TRBV12-3 or TRBV12-4 and J usage is TRBJ1-1; D not resolved. The CDR3 spans 13 residues. Trimming pared 6 bases from V and 12 bases from J, leaving 20 bases between. The CDR3 bases are TGTGCCAGCAGCACCTCACGAGGGAGGGAAACTTTCTTT. It is translated as CASSTSRGRETFF.

The rearrangement joins TRBV11-3 to TRBJ2-1; 7 bases are a match to TRBD2. This CDR3 comprises 17 residues. From germline, CDR1 is SGHNT and CDR2 YENEEA. V trimming: 3 bases; J trimming: 12 bases; junction bases outside the gene matches: 20. DNA of the CDR3: TGTGCCAGCAGCTTTGAAGGGGCCCGTAGCGGGTTCGGTGGGCAGTTCTTC. Translating it yields CASSFEGARSGFGGQFF.